A single sample is the source of the 12 T cell receptor beta chains below, sequenced in a study of PD-L1 blockade in urothelial cancer. Time point given: peripheral blood 6 weeks after treatment start. Clones were read by immunoSEQ multiplex PCR, and TCRdb kept only the in-frame ones, dropping some. The table lists roughly 110,000 clones, under 95% of them singletons. This material consisted of PBMCs, taken around atezolizumab (anti-PD-L1) treatment. Receptors were obtained from a man in his 60s with urothelial cancer.

This clone was recorded once. This chain links TRBV10-3 with TRBJ2-7; TRBD1 matches 7 bases. CDR1 is ENHRY, CDR2 SYGVKD, per germline. The CDR3 runs 12 residues. Trimming took 6 bases from V and 6 from J; bases not matched to a gene: 5. The CDR3 region has the DNA TGTGCCATCAGAACAACAGGGGTCGAGCAGTACTTC. Translated, it gives CAIRTTGVEQYF.

V gene TRBV11-2 combines with J gene TRBJ2-3; 10 nucleotides align to TRBD2. This CDR3 contains 16 residues. J was trimmed by 0 bases and V by 3 bases; bases with no gene match: 3. The germline gives CDR1 SGHAT, CDR2 FQNNGV. The CDR3 region has the DNA TGTGCCAGCAGCTTTTTAGCGGGGGGTAGCACAGATACGCAGTATTTT. Its translation is CASSFLAGGSTDTQYF.

This chain uses TRBV4-3 with TRBJ1-2; TRBD1 might be the D (5 bases). Germline V gives CDR1 LGHNA, CDR2 YSLEER. The germline V and J ends were trimmed by 1 base and 4 bases, with 16 bases remaining between them. The CDR3 length is 16 residues. CDR3 amino acids: CASSQGGGARSYGYTF. DNA of the CDR3: TGCGCCAGCAGCCAAGGCGGTGGGGCCAGAAGCTATGGCTACACCTTC.

The chain recombines TRBV7-2 with TRBJ2-7; possibly TRBD1 for D (8 bases). The CDR3 length is 15 residues. Trimming pared 1 base from V and 7 bases from J, leaving 17 bases between. In germline, CDR1 is SGHTA, CDR2 FQGNSA. The CDR3 protein is CASSLVGQGGLEQYF. The CDR3 bases are TGTGCCAGCAGCTTAGTAGGACAGGGAGGGTTAGAGCAGTACTTC.

The V call is TRBV19, the J call TRBJ2-4; maybe TRBD2 (5 bases). V shed 6 bases and J shed 9 bases, with 6 bases lying between them. CDR3 length equals 10 residues. The germline V gene encodes CDR1 LNHDA and CDR2 SQIVND (reference sequence). The CDR3 loop is CASREGIQYF. The CDR3 DNA reads as TGTGCCAGTAGAGAGGGCATTCAGTACTTC. Complete variable domain (other parts from reference TRBV19 and TRBJ2-4): DGGITQSPKYLFRKEGQNVTLSCEQNLNHDAMYWYRQDPGQGLRLIYYSQIVNDFQKGDIAEGYSVSREKKESFPLTVTSAQKNPTAFYLCASREGIQYFGAGTRLSVL.

The CDR3 sequence is CASSLGGGPSYNEQFF. Written as DNA, the CDR3 is TGTGCCAGCAGCTTAGGCGGGGGCCCCTCCTACAATGAGCAGTTCTTC. This sequence joins TRBV7-3 and TRBJ2-1; tentative D call: TRBD2 (7 bases). The CDR3 runs to 16 residues. V was trimmed by 2 bases and J by 0 bases, leaving 11 bases between them. CDR1 is SGHTA and CDR2 is FQGTGA in the germline V gene.

This rearrangement joins TRBV28 to TRBJ2-7; 7 bases fit TRBD1. The ends lost 7 bases at V and 11 bases at J; junction bases unmatched: 17. The CDR3 spans 14 residues. Looked up from germline, CDR1 is MDHEN and CDR2 is SYDVKM. This chain's CDR3 is CASTNLLDRASKYF. The CDR3 region has the DNA TGTGCCAGCACCAACCTCCTTGACAGGGCGTCTAAGTACTTC.

This clone was picked up one time. This chain links TRBV9 with TRBJ2-1, with 7 bases aligning to TRBD2. Trimming at V came to 0 bases and at J to 2 bases, leaving 8 bases not matched to a gene. In germline, CDR1 is SGDLS, CDR2 YYNGEE. The CDR3 length is 17 residues. CDR3 nucleotides: TGTGCCAGCAGCGTAGGAGGCGGGAGAAGGGCCTACAATGAGCAGTTCTTC. Its protein product is CASSVGGGRRAYNEQFF.

The chain has TRBV15 and TRBJ2-7; perhaps TRBD1 as D (6 bases). This CDR3 has 14 amino acids. The V end was cut by 3 bases, the J end by 0 bases, with 9 bases between. Per the germline V gene, CDR1 is LNHNV and CDR2 is YYDKDF (reference sequence). The CDR3 bases are TGTGCCACCAGCAGCGACAGGATCTCCTACGAGCAGTACTTC. Protein: CATSSDRISYEQYF.

The V and J genes are TRBV11-2 and TRBJ2-7, with 7 bases that match TRBD2. The CDR3 runs to 15 residues. Germline V gene sequence: CDR1 SGHAT, CDR2 FQNNGV. The V segment lost 1 base and the J segment 2 bases; nucleotides outside the gene matches: 5. The CDR3 coding sequence is TGTGCCAGCAGCTTAGGGGAGGGAGAGGCCTACGAGCAGTACTTC. It codes for CASSLGEGEAYEQYF. The variable domain in full, completed from reference TRBV11-2 and TRBJ2-7, reads EAGVAQSPRYKIIEKRQSVAFWCNPISGHATLYWYQQILGQGPKLLIQFQNNGVVDDSQLPKDRFSAERLKGVDSTLKIQPAKLEDSAVYLCASSLGEGEAYEQYFGPGTRLTVT.

The rearrangement joins TRBV30 to TRBJ1-2, with D possibly being TRBD1 (5 bases). The V and J ends lost 0 bases and 8 bases respectively, with 19 bases between them. Germline loops: CDR1 GTSNPN, CDR2 SVGIG (reference sequence). This CDR3 has 15 residues. The CDR3 is CAWSVVTGLNLGYTF. The CDR3 region has the DNA TGTGCCTGGAGTGTAGTAACAGGCCTCAACTTGGGCTACACCTTC.

The chain is built from TRBV10-1 and TRBJ2-5, with TRBD1 matching over 7 bases. Trimming took 4 bases from V and 9 from J; bases not matched to a gene: 11. Germline assignment: CDR1 WNHNN and CDR2 SYGVQD (reference sequence). The CDR3 has 14 residues. The CDR3 loop is CASSAQDRRSAQYF. For the CDR3, the DNA is TGCGCCAGCAGTGCACAGGACAGGAGGAGTGCCCAGTACTTC.